This TCR beta chain was found in a study of radiotherapy plus CTLA-4 blockade in lung cancer. Libraries were prepared by immunoSEQ multiplex PCR; TCRdb keeps only in-frame clonotypes and omits some of them. The sample holds about 120,000 clones, roughly 74% seen once. Losses at the gene ends were 2 bases for V and 4 bases for J; bases not matched to a gene: 9. CDR3 size: 16 residues. Germline lookup yields CDR1 SGHTS and CDR2 YDEGEE. This TCR came from a human donor with non-small cell lung cancer who had a partial response to radiotherapy plus ipilimumab. The sample was peripheral blood, taken from a patient treated with radiotherapy plus ipilimumab. The rearrangement joins TRBV5-8 to TRBJ2-1, with 7 positions matching TRBD1. The CDR3 region has the DNA TGTGCCAGCAGCTTATTTAGGGGGCGAAATTACAATGAGCAGTTCTTC. Encoded protein: CASSLFRGRNYNEQFF.